This T cell receptor (beta chain) was recovered during a study of blood T cell repertoires in COVID-19 (TCRdb year 2020). Regarding the research as a whole: Samples from collaborators originated in the United States, Italy and Spain and spanned both the acute and convalescent phases of COVID-19. The material from the prospective study consisted of cDNA or gDNA derived from T cells, B-cell-depleted T cells, or PBMCs. Deeply sampled blood TCRbeta repertoires from subjects exposed to, actively infected with, or recovered from COVID-19 were included in the dataset. The repertoires were released in a freely available public database meant as a resource for research on the immune response to SARS-CoV-2. Samples came from the ongoing ImmuneRACE study (first 160 participants) plus 1,254 subjects from 6 global collaborators. Sample metadata almost always included a de-identified subject ID, COVID-19 status, age in years and sex. Where available, HLA class I and class II types were obtained from metadata supplied by the sample provider rather than from assay-based typing. Here is what the overall study found, with its caveats: The amount of clinical and demographic metadata varied by source and participant and was provided uncurated.

TCRbeta CDR3 regions were amplified from genomic DNA by means of the immunoSEQ Assay, a bias-controlled multiplex PCR. The paper's processing steps were these. The number of nucleated cells in each sample was estimated from the amplification of reference gene primers within the assay. To quantify the absolute abundance of each unique TCRbeta CDR3 rearrangement, sequence reads were collapsed and filtered. For each sample, productive Simpson clonality was calculated as the square root of Simpson's diversity index across productive rearrangements. TCRdb holds this immuneACCESS table with in-frame rearrangements only. Some clones are missing; in checked studies, unresolved V genes explain under half, and the rest has no known cause. The V and J calls and clone size come from that table; D and trimming were worked out from the DNA. The sample has about 310,000 clones on record, 85% to 90% of them singletons. The ten largest clones add up to under 1.1% of the sample.

The germline V gene provides CDR1 KGHSH and CDR2 LQKENI. Cut back by 3 bases and 2 bases, the V and J ends lie 7 bases apart. The CDR3 measures 13 amino acids from cysteine to phenylalanine. Of the read, only the CDR3 DNA is kept; its 39 bases are in frame from base 1. One collaborating source in Seattle enrolled patients while the patients were actively infected and followed the patients over time throughout the course of disease. Collaborating institutions collected whole blood in K2EDTA tubes following their own protocols. For TCRbeta analysis, collaborators shipped samples as frozen whole blood, isolated PBMCs, or DNA extracted from either of those sample types. The count of this clone is one. Its specific antigen is unknown. Per-nucleotide qualities are absent, and no much larger clonotype sits a single base away.

The sequence came from a woman aged 40 to 50 with COVID-19, enrolled during active disease. The sequence joins TRBV18 to TRBJ2-5, with an unclear D gene assignment. Specimen: peripheral blood. The CDR3 amino acid sequence is: CASSPPAQETQYF. The nucleotide sequence reads TGTGCCAGCTCACCCCCCGCGCAAGAGACCCAGTACTTC.